The present TCR beta chain was sequenced within a study of CD8 T cells in Susac syndrome. With random hexamers, reverse transcription was performed on 0.5 to 1 ug of RNA. From the immunoSEQ multiplex PCR reads, TCRdb called clonotypes with MiXCR, one entry per CDR3 protein. The sample includes tens of thousands of distinct CDR3 sequences, 96% of them seen just once. The clonotype originates from a human donor with multiple sclerosis. Sequenced input: CD4+ T cells from PBMCs.

In DNA form, the CDR3 reads TGCAGTGCTAGAGCCCTTACTGGGGATACGCAGTATTTT. As protein: CSARALTGDTQYF. This chain connects TRBV20-1 to TRBJ2-3; D gene unclear. Trimming removed 1 base at V and 6 bases at J, with 11 bases between. The CDR3 contains 13 residues. Germline values: CDR1 DFQATT, CDR2 SNEGSKA (reference sequence).